A single T cell receptor beta chain is shown here with its context. Assay: immunoSEQ multiplex PCR; the TCRdb copy retains only in-frame clones and omits some. The sample has about 280,000 clones, roughly 87% seen once. The entry originates in a study of blood T cell repertoires in COVID-19. Across the study: Whether acute or convalescent, the COVID-19 samples came from the United States, Italy and Spain. From T cells, B-cell-depleted T cells, or PBMCs came the material, which was cDNA or gDNA.

The germline CDR1 and CDR2 sequences are SGHRS and YFSETQ. Trimming took off 5 bases at V and 6 bases at J, with 11 bases between the two ends. The CDR3 totals 13 residues. This receptor was taken from a man between 18 and 35 years old with active or convalescent COVID-19. The sample consisted of peripheral blood. The rearrangement joins TRBV5-1 to TRBJ1-4; D is undetermined. DNA for the CDR3: TGCGCCAGCAGAGTATCGGTGGATGAAAAACTGTTTTTT. This gives the protein CASRVSVDEKLFF.